One sample yielded the 2 T cell receptor beta chains listed below, sequenced in a study of blood T cell repertoires in COVID-19. The method was immunoSEQ multiplex PCR; TCRdb's version includes in-frame clones alone and lacks a portion of them. Among 200,000 to 250,000 clones listed, roughly nine tenths were seen once. Sequencing input: peripheral blood. The receptors here all came from a young woman who had recovered from COVID-19.

The rearrangement joins TRBV19 to TRBJ1-1; perhaps TRBD1 as D (5 bases). V was trimmed by 7 bases and J by 4 bases, leaving 16 bases between them. The CDR3 is made up of 14 amino acids. CDR1 LNHDA and CDR2 SQIVND come from the germline V gene (reference sequence). The CDR3: CASTLSGAVTEAFF. Here the CDR3 DNA reads TGTGCCAGTACCCTGTCTGGGGCTGTCACTGAAGCTTTCTTT.

There are a few counts of this clone. The sample carries other DNA sequences with the same CDR3. This chain joins TRBV4-3 and TRBJ2-1; possibly TRBD2 for D (6 bases). V dropped 0 bases and J dropped 0 bases, with 9 bases sitting between them. The CDR3 totals 16 residues. Germline V CDR1 and CDR2: LGHNA, YSLEER. CDR3 coding DNA: TGCGCCAGCAGCCAAGATGGCGGGGTCTCCTACAATGAGCAGTTCTTC. Protein: CASSQDGGVSYNEQFF.